Presented here are 14 T cell receptor beta chains from one specimen sequenced in a study of OX40 agonist ivuxolimab in advanced cancers. Profiled with immunoSEQ multiplex PCR; TCRdb holds only in-frame clones, not every one. The sample has about 120,000 clones, around 93% seen once. The sample in question was CD4+ or CD8+ T cells sorted from blood, obtained in a trial of the OX40 agonist ivuxolimab. The receptors here all came from an adult with an advanced solid tumor such as melanoma, head and neck, liver or kidney cancer.

V is TRBV14 and J is TRBJ2-7; 13 nucleotides agree with TRBD2. This CDR3 is 16 amino acids long. CDR1 is SGHDN, CDR2 FVKESK, per germline. The V segment lost 4 bases and the J segment 3 bases; nucleotides outside the gene matches: 6. CDR3 sequence: CASSPGTSGAVYEQYF. The CDR3 DNA is TGTGCCAGCAGCCCCGGGACTAGCGGGGCCGTCTACGAGCAGTACTTC.

This rearrangement joins TRBV11-2 to TRBJ1-2; tentatively, D is TRBD1 (5 bases). Germline-derived CDR1 and CDR2 are SGHAT and FQNNGV. The CDR3 has 13 residues. Trimming left V 4 bases short and J 8 bases short, with 14 bases between. CDR3 region: CASSWNQGEGYTF. The CDR3 DNA reads as TGTGCCAGCAGCTGGAACCAGGGTGAAGGCTACACCTTC.

The chain carries TRBV28 and TRBJ1-1; D remains ambiguous. Germline assignment: CDR1 MDHEN and CDR2 SYDVKM. V was shortened by 6 bases and J by 1 base, with 9 bases between the two germline ends. The CDR3 consists of 13 residues. The CDR3 DNA follows: TGTGCCAGCAGCCCAATAGGGAACACTGAAGCTTTCTTT. Amino acids: CASSPIGNTEAFF.

The chain has TRBV18 and TRBJ1-1; the match to TRBD1 covers 8 bases. The CDR3 totals 13 residues. Unmatched junction bases numbered 3, after V lost 1 base and J lost 8 bases. Germline V gives CDR1 KGHSH, CDR2 LQKENI. This CDR3 reads CASSPLRQGEAFF. In DNA form, the CDR3 reads TGTGCCAGCTCACCACTTAGACAGGGGGAAGCTTTCTTT. Supplemented by reference TRBV18 and TRBJ1-1, the full variable domain reads NAGVMQNPRHLVRRRGQEARLRCSPMKGHSHVYWYRQLPEEGLKFMVYLQKENIIDESGMPKERFSAEFPKEGPSILRIQQVVRGDSAAYFCASSPLRQGEAFFGQGTRLTVV.

The chain combines TRBV18 with TRBJ1-1, with 10 nucleotides matching TRBD1. There are 12 residues in the CDR3. Germline values: CDR1 KGHSH, CDR2 LQKENI. V dropped 0 bases and J dropped 11; count of bases not matched to a gene: 0. This CDR3 is CASSPPGQGAFF. The CDR3 nucleotides are TGTGCCAGCTCACCACCGGGACAGGGGGCTTTCTTT.

The gene calls are TRBV5-1 and TRBJ2-3, with 10 bases fitting TRBD2. V shed 8 bases, J shed 1 base, and the junction held 4 bases outside the gene matches. The germline CDR1 and CDR2 sequences are SGHRS and YFSETQ. The CDR3 length is 14 residues. CDR3 protein: CASKLAGGTDTQYF. CDR3 bases: TGCGCCAGTAAGCTAGCGGGGGGCACAGATACGCAGTATTTT.

The chain's CDR3 is CASSLAGANVLTF. The CDR3 coding sequence is TGCGCCAGCAGCCTGGCTGGGGCCAACGTCCTGACTTTC. The V gene is TRBV4-3, the J gene TRBJ2-6, with D unresolved. V lost 4 bases and J lost 2, with 3 bases in between. This CDR3 is built from 13 residues. Germline CDR1 and CDR2: LGHNA and YSLEER.

This chain connects TRBV7-8 to TRBJ2-5; 7 nucleotides agree with TRBD1. Losses at the gene ends were 2 bases for V and 2 bases for J; bases not matched to a gene: 11. The length of the CDR3 is 17 residues. Germline lookup yields CDR1 SGHVS and CDR2 FQNEAQ. CDR3 sequence: CASSLNLAGGLQETQYF. In nucleotides, the CDR3 is TGTGCCAGCAGCTTAAATCTTGCAGGGGGATTACAAGAGACCCAGTACTTC.

The chain has TRBV5-6 and TRBJ1-5; D remains ambiguous. This CDR3 is 14 amino acids long. Germline loops: CDR1 SGHDT, CDR2 YYEEEE. Trimming stripped 2 bases from V and 5 bases from J, with 11 bases between. CDR3 protein: CASSLGGLYQPQHF. Written as DNA, the CDR3 is TGTGCCAGCAGCTTAGGAGGGCTCTATCAGCCCCAGCATTTT.

This chain links TRBV19 with TRBJ2-5; D unresolved. The DNA end is more similar to TRBJ2-7, so the J call may be wrong. From germline, CDR1 is LNHDA and CDR2 SQIVND (reference sequence). There are 13 residues in the CDR3. CDR3 DNA sequence: TGTGCCAGTAGTATGGGCAGGCCCTACGAGCAGTACTTC. It codes for CASSMGRPYEQYF.

This chain links TRBV9 with TRBJ2-3; TRBD2 aligns across 8 bases. The V gene's germline CDR1 is SGDLS and CDR2 YYNGEE. Trimming took 4 bases from V and 5 from J; bases not matched to a gene: 12. The CDR3 runs 16 residues. In nucleotides, the CDR3 is TGTGCCAGCAGCTCCGGGGGGCGGGGGGCGCAAGATACGCAGTATTTT. It yields the protein CASSSGGRGAQDTQYF.

This chain joins TRBV18 and TRBJ1-5; D gene uncertain. This CDR3 spans 16 amino acids. The germline V gene has CDR1 KGHSH and CDR2 LQKENI. Trimming removed 0 bases from V and 6 bases from J, with 15 bases in between. As DNA, the CDR3 is TGTGCCAGCTCACCACCCCCGGGAGCCTTATCTCAGCCCCAGCATTTT. Its protein is CASSPPPGALSQPQHF.

The chain joins TRBV19 to TRBJ1-5; TRBD1 aligns across 8 bases. The germline V gene encodes CDR1 LNHDA and CDR2 SQIVND (reference sequence). The CDR3 has 14 residues. Trimming took 4 bases from V and 2 from J; bases not matched to a gene: 1. CDR3 protein: CASSTTGGNQPQHF. In DNA form, the CDR3 reads TGTGCCAGTAGTACGACAGGGGGCAATCAGCCCCAGCATTTT.

CDR3 sequence: CSVAPITGREETQYF. The CDR3, as DNA: TGCAGCGTTGCCCCCATAACAGGGAGGGAAGAGACCCAGTACTTC. The rearrangement links TRBV29-1 to TRBJ2-5, with D tentatively TRBD2 (7 bases). The germline CDR1 and CDR2 sequences are SQVTM and ANQGSEA. CDR3 length: 15 amino acids. The V end was cut by 4 bases, the J end by 3 bases, with 18 bases between.